The sequence of this T cell receptor (beta chain) was determined in a study of response to subunit inactivated influenza vaccine. Study-wide results and limits: The authors suggested that every seasonal influenza vaccination recruits few new T cells.

V shed 8 bases and J 7 bases; nucleotides not matched to a gene: 7. This CDR3 is 13 amino acids long. TCRdb redid the calling of the RT-PCR reads with MiXCR, one entry per CDR3 protein. The sample records about 780,000 distinct CDR3 sequences, roughly 18% being singletons. Details on this clonotype: What it binds is unknown.

The sequence was obtained from a man aged 50 to 59 who received an inactivated influenza vaccine. This rearrangement joins TRBV12-3 or TRBV12-4 to TRBJ2-5, with TRBD1 matching over 10 bases. Sequencing used PBMCs from blood, obtained 4 to 6 days after vaccination. The CDR3 here is CASYGGQGWTQYF. The CDR3 nucleotides are TGTGCCAGCTACGGGGGACAGGGGTGGACCCAGTACTTC.